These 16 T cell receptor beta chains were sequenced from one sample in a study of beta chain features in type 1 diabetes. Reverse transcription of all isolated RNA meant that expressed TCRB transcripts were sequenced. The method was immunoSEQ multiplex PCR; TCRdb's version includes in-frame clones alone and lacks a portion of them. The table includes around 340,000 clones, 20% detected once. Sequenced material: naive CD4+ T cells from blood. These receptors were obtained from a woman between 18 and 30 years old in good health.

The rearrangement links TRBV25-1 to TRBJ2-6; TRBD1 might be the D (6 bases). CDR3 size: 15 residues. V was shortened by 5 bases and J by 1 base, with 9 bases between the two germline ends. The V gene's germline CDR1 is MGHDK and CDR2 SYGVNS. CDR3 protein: CASSTTGSGANVLTF. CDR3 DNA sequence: TGTGCCAGCAGTACTACAGGGTCTGGGGCCAACGTCCTGACTTTC.

DNA for the CDR3: TGTGCCACCAGCCCTCAAAGAGACAGGGCCGAGCAGTACTTC. This sequence encodes CATSPQRDRAEQYF. V usage is TRBV15 and J usage is TRBJ2-7, with 7 bases fitting TRBD1. This CDR3 contains 14 residues. Germline values: CDR1 LNHNV, CDR2 YYDKDF (reference sequence). The V segment lost 5 bases and the J segment 6 bases; nucleotides outside the gene matches: 10.

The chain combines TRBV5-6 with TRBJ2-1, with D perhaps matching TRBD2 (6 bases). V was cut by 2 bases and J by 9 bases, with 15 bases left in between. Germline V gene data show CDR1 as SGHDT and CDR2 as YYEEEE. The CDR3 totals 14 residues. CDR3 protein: CASSLMGGMGEQFF. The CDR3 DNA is TGTGCCAGCAGCTTAATGGGCGGGATGGGTGAGCAGTTCTTC.

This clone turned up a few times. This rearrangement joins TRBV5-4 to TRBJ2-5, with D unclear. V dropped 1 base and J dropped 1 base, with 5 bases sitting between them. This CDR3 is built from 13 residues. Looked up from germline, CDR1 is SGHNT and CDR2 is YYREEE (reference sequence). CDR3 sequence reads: CASSLNSQETQYF. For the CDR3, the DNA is TGTGCCAGCAGCTTGAACAGCCAAGAGACCCAGTACTTC.

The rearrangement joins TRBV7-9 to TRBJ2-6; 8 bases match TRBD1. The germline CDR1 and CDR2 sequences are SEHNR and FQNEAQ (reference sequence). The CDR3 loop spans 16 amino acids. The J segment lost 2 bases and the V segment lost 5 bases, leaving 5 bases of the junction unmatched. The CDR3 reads CASSARQGTGANVLTF. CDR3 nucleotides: TGTGCCAGCAGCGCGCGACAGGGGACTGGGGCCAACGTCCTGACTTTC.

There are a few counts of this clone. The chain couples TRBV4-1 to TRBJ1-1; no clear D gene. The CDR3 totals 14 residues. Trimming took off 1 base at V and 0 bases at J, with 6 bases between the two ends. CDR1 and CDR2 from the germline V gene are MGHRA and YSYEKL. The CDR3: CASSQARVNTEAFF. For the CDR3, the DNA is TGCGCCAGCAGCCAAGCGAGGGTGAACACTGAAGCTTTCTTT.

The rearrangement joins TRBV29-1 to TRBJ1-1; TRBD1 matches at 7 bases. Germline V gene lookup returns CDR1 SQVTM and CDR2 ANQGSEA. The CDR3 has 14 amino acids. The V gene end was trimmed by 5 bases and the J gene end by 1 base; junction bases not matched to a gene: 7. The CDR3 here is CSVSDRVPNTEAFF. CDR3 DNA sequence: TGCAGCGTTTCTGACAGGGTCCCGAACACTGAAGCTTTCTTT.

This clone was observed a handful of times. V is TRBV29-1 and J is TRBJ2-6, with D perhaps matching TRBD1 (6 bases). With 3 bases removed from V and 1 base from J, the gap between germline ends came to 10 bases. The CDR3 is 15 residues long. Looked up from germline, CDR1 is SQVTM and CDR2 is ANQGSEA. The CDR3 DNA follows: TGCAGCGTTGAGGTCAGGGGTTCTGGGGCCAACGTCCTGACTTTC. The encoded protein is CSVEVRGSGANVLTF.

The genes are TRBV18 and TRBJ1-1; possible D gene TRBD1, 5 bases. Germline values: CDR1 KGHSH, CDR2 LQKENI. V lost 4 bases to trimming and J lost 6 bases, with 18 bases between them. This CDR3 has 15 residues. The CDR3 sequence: CASSLNPRVGAEAFF. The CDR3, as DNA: TGTGCCAGCTCACTGAACCCCCGCGTAGGGGCTGAAGCTTTCTTT.

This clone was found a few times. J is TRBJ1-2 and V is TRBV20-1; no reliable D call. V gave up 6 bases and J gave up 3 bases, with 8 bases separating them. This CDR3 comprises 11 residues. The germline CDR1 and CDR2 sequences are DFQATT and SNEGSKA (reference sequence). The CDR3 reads CSATVDYGYTF. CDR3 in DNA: TGCAGTGCCACAGTGGACTATGGCTACACCTTC.

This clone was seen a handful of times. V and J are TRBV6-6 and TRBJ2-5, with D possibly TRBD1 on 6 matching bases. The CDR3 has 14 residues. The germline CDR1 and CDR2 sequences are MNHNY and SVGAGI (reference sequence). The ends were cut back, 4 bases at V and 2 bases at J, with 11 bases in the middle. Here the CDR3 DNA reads TGTGCCAGCAGTTCGGGACAAGGACAAGAGACCCAGTACTTC. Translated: CASSSGQGQETQYF.

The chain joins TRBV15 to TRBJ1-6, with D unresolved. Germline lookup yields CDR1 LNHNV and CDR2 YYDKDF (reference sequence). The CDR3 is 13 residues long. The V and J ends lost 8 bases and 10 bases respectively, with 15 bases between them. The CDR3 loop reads CATRREVPSPLHF. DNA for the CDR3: TGTGCCACCCGCCGGGAAGTTCCGTCACCCCTCCACTTT.

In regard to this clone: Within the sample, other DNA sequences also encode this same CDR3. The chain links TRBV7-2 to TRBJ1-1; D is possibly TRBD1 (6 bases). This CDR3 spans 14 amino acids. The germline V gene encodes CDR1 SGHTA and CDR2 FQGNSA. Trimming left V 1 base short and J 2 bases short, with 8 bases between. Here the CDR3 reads CASSLGQVNTEAFF. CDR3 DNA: TGTGCCAGCAGCTTAGGACAGGTAAACACTGAAGCTTTCTTT. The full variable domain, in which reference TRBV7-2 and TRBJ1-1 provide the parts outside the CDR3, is GAGVSQSPSNKVTEKGKDVELRCDPISGHTALYWYRQSLGQGLEFLIYFQGNSAPDKSGLPSDRFSAERTGGSVSTLTIQRTQQEDSAVYLCASSLGQVNTEAFFGQGTRLTVV.

The CDR3 protein is CASSQGKASGRKTDTQYF. CDR3 coding DNA: TGCGCCAGCAGCCAAGGGAAGGCTAGCGGGAGGAAAACAGATACGCAGTATTTT. The V and J genes are TRBV4-1 and TRBJ2-3; 11 bases agree with TRBD2. The CDR3 has 18 amino acids. Losses at the gene ends were 1 base for V and 3 bases for J; bases not matched to a gene: 9. CDR1 is MGHRA, CDR2 YSYEKL, per germline.

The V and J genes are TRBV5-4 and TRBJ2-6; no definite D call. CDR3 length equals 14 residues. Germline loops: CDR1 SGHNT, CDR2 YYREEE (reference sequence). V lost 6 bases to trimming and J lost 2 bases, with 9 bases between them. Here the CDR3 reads CASIESPGANVLTF. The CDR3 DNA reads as TGTGCCAGCATAGAGTCCCCTGGGGCCAACGTCCTGACTTTC.

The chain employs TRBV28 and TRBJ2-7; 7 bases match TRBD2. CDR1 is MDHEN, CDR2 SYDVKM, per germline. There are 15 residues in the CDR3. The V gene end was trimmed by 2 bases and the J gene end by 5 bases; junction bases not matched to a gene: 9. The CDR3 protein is CASSLGGRALHEQYF. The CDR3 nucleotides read TGTGCCAGCAGTTTAGGCGGGAGAGCCCTCCACGAGCAGTACTTC.